A single sample gave rise to the 3 T cell receptor beta chains below, sequenced in a study of T cell responses to AZD1222 COVID-19 vaccine. Here immunoSEQ multiplex PCR was the method, and the copy in TCRdb shows in-frame clones only, minus some. The repertoire includes roughly 180,000 clones, approximately 90% of them detected once, and around 3.5% sits in the top ten. The material sequenced was peripheral blood, taken 28 days after the second AZD1222 dose. All receptors come from an adult who received the AZD1222 COVID-19 vaccine.

The chain links TRBV30 to TRBJ2-2, with D possibly being TRBD1 (5 bases). Germline CDR1 and CDR2: GTSNPN and SVGIG (reference sequence). This CDR3 is built from 15 residues. Trimming removed 2 bases at V and 1 base at J, with 11 bases between. In DNA, the CDR3 is TGTGCCTGGAGTTTTGACAGTGTGAACACCGGGGAGCTGTTTTTT. Translated: CAWSFDSVNTGELFF.

The rearrangement uses TRBV5-1 and TRBJ2-5; unclear D gene. The CDR3 sequence is 13 residues long. V was clipped by 4 bases and J by 1 base, with 8 bases between them. Germline V gene sequence: CDR1 SGHRS, CDR2 YFSETQ. The CDR3 nucleotides are TGCGCCAGCAGCCCACCGAGCCAAGAGACCCAGTACTTC. Translated, it gives CASSPPSQETQYF.

The chain uses TRBV9 and TRBJ2-7; TRBD1 matches 9 bases. V dropped 3 bases and J dropped 4; count of bases not matched to a gene: 11. This CDR3 is built from 16 residues. Germline V gives CDR1 SGDLS, CDR2 YYNGEE. CDR3 loop: CASSDGTGTGLYEQYF. The CDR3 DNA reads as TGTGCCAGCAGCGATGGCACCGGGACAGGGTTATACGAGCAGTACTTC.